This paragraph covers one T cell receptor (beta chain) sequence. The antigen is not known. The data are from a study of T-cell memory formation after mild COVID-19. About the study: The study found TCR clusters largely donor specific.

Per germline, CDR1 SEHNR and CDR2 FQNEAQ (reference sequence). V was cut by 4 bases and J by 6 bases, with 6 bases left in between. The length of the CDR3 is 11 residues. Study findings and constraints: Memory sampled before infection contained some responding clones, suggesting cross-reactive memory joined.

MiXCR was run by TCRdb on the 5' RACE reads, yielding one entry per CDR3 protein. Found here are some 190,000 distinct CDR3 sequences, approximately 16% of them singletons; the top ten hold 2.4%. This sequence joins TRBV7-9 and TRBJ2-5, with D hard to call. This clonotype was obtained from an adult woman who had mild COVID-19 (a few samples of this study predate the infection). Cell type and time point are not known. Sequencing input: PBMCs or a T cell subset sorted from them (not recorded which). CDR3 bases: TGTGCCAGCAGCTCTTTAAAGACCCAGTACTTC. Residues: CASSSLKTQYF.